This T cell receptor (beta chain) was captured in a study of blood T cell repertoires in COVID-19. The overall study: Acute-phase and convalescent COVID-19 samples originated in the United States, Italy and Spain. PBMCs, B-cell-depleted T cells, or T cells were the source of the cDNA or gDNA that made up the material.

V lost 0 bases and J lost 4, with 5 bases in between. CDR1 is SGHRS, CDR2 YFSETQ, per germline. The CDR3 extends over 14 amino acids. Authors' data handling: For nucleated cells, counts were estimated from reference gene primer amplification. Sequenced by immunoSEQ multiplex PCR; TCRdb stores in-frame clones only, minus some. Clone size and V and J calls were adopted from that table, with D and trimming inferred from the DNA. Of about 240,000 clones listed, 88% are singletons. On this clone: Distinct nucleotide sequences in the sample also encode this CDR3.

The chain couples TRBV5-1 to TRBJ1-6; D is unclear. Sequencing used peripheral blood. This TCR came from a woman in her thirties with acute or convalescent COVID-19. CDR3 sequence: CASSLDSYNSPLHF. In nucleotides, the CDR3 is TGCGCCAGCAGCTTGGATAGTTATAATTCACCCCTCCACTTT.